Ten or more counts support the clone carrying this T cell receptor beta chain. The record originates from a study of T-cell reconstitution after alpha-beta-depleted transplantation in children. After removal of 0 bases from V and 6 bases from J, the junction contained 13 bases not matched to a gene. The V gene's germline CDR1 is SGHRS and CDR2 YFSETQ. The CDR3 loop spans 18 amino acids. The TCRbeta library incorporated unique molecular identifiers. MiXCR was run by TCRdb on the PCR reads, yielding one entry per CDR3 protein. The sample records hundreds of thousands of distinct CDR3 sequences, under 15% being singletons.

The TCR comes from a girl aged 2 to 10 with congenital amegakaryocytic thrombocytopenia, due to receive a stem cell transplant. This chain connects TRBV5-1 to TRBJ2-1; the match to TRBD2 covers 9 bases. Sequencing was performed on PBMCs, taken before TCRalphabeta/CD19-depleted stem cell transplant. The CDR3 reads CASSLAVSGSLTSNEQFF. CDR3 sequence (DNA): TGCGCCAGCAGCTTGGCGGTTAGCGGGAGTTTAACTTCCAATGAGCAGTTCTTC.